A single sample gave rise to the 14 T cell receptor beta chains below, sequenced in a study of blood T cells in healthy people across ages. Primers used in a second PCR of roughly 6 to 11 cycles were a sample-barcoded 5' primer and a J-beta primer mix. In TCRdb, the 5' RACE reads were re-called with MiXCR into one record per CDR3 protein. The profile covers about 2 million distinct CDR3 sequences, with approximately 50% appearing a single time and over 2% taken by the ten largest. The sequencing input was blood. The receptors come from a woman aged 40 to 50 in good health.

This clonotype occurred a few times. The chain combines TRBV7-2 with TRBJ2-1; TRBD2 matches 12 bases. The germline V gene encodes CDR1 SGHTA and CDR2 FQGNSA. CDR3 length: 15 residues. J lost 9 bases, V lost 3 bases, and 6 bases had no gene match. The CDR3, as DNA: TGTGCCAGCAGCTTCACTAGCGGGGGGCCGACTGAGCAGTTCTTC. The encoded protein is CASSFTSGGPTEQFF. The complete variable domain, with remaining parts taken from reference TRBV7-2 and TRBJ2-1, reads GAGVSQSPSNKVTEKGKDVELRCDPISGHTALYWYRQSLGQGLEFLIYFQGNSAPDKSGLPSDRFSAERTGGSVSTLTIQRTQQEDSAVYLCASSFTSGGPTEQFFGPGTRLTVL.

This clonotype has only a few counts. This CDR3 reads CASSRSGTYNEQFF. CDR3 nucleotide sequence: TGCGCCAGCAGCCGTAGCGGTACCTACAATGAGCAGTTCTTC. The rearrangement joins TRBV5-1 to TRBJ2-1; D may be TRBD2 (6 bases). Trimming cost V 4 bases and J 2 bases, with 10 bases left between them. CDR1 is SGHRS and CDR2 is YFSETQ in the germline V gene. There are 14 residues in the CDR3.

The CDR3, as DNA: TGTGCCAGCAGCAGAACCCCGAGCGGGAAGACGCAGTATTTT. It encodes CASSRTPSGKTQYF. The V gene is TRBV7-2, the J gene TRBJ2-3, with 7 bases lining up with TRBD2. Germline CDR1 is SGHTA and CDR2 is FQGNSA. The length of the CDR3 is 14 residues. The V segment lost 5 bases and the J segment 9 bases; nucleotides outside the gene matches: 11.

In this sample, this clonotype turned up a few times. The rearrangement uses TRBV4-1 and TRBJ2-7, with 8 bases identical to TRBD1. This CDR3 is built from 15 residues. The V gene's germline CDR1 is MGHRA and CDR2 YSYEKL. After removal of 2 bases from V and 7 bases from J, the junction contained 10 bases not matched to a gene. CDR3 sequence: CASSQPGTGRKEQYF. CDR3 DNA sequence: TGCGCCAGCAGCCAACCCGGGACAGGCCGTAAAGAGCAGTACTTC.

This sequence joins TRBV18 and TRBJ2-7; 9 positions agree with TRBD1. Germline CDR1 KGHSH, CDR2 LQKENI. V shed 3 bases, J shed 0 bases, and the junction held 9 bases outside the gene matches. The CDR3 sequence is 17 residues long. The CDR3: CASSPGPGQGPSYEQYF. Here the CDR3 DNA reads TGTGCCAGCTCACCGGGTCCGGGACAGGGACCCTCCTACGAGCAGTACTTC.

The chain joins TRBV29-1 to TRBJ2-7; D perhaps matches TRBD2 (7 bases). Near its end, the DNA agrees better with TRBJ2-5, so the J call may be wrong. Germline V gene sequence: CDR1 SQVTM, CDR2 ANQGSEA. The CDR3 is made up of 13 amino acids. DNA for the CDR3: TGCAGCACAAGACGGGGGGCGGGGGAGACCCAGTACTTC. As protein: CSTRRGAGETQYF.

On this clonotype: An end of the junction does not agree with germline; a read error may underlie this. The chain recombines TRBV25-1 with TRBJ1-2; 7 nucleotides match TRBD1. The CDR3 spans 15 residues. CDR1 and CDR2 from the germline V gene are MGHDK and SYGVNS. The CDR3 spells CASSGNTGVQNGHTF. The DNA of the CDR3 is TGTGCCAGCAGTGGAAACACAGGGGTTCAAAATGGCCACACCTTC.

This rearrangement joins TRBV14 to TRBJ1-4; D possibly corresponds to TRBD1 (6 bases). Trimming stripped 2 bases from V and 4 bases from J, with 14 bases between. The germline CDR1 and CDR2 sequences are SGHDN and FVKESK. CDR3 length: 16 amino acids. DNA of the CDR3: TGTGCCAGCAGCCAACTGAGACAGGCGGTTAATGAAAAACTGTTTTTT. Translated: CASSQLRQAVNEKLFF.

The rearrangement joins TRBV6-2 or TRBV6-3 to TRBJ1-1; 10 nucleotides line up with TRBD1. This CDR3 comprises 14 residues. From germline, CDR1 is MNHEY and CDR2 SVGEGT. V lost 3 bases and J lost 5; bases outside the gene matches: 3. CDR3 sequence (DNA): TGTGCCAGCAGTTATGGGGACAGGGGAACTGAAGCTTTCTTT. It translates to CASSYGDRGTEAFF.

The chain is built from TRBV6-2 or TRBV6-3 and TRBJ2-4, with TRBD1 matching over 8 bases. V lost 7 bases, J lost 6 bases, and 8 bases stayed unmatched. CDR1 is MNHEY, CDR2 SVGEGT, per germline. This CDR3 is built from 14 residues. Here the CDR3 reads CASTLDRVGNIQYF. The CDR3, as DNA: TGTGCCAGCACCTTGGACAGGGTGGGAAACATTCAGTACTTC.

The CDR3 DNA follows: TGTGCCAGCAGCTTGGACCCCAGAGGGCTCTCTGGGGCCAACGTCCTGACTTTC. Its translation is CASSLDPRGLSGANVLTF. The chain joins TRBV5-4 to TRBJ2-6; possible D gene TRBD2, 5 bases. Trimming took off 0 bases at V and 0 bases at J, with 13 bases between the two ends. From germline, CDR1 is SGHNT and CDR2 YYREEE (reference sequence). The CDR3 loop spans 18 amino acids.

The V call is TRBV28, the J call TRBJ2-1; D is perhaps TRBD2 (7 bases). Deletions cut 6 bases from V and 4 bases from J, with 19 bases between. This CDR3 contains 16 residues. Germline V CDR1 and CDR2: MDHEN, SYDVKM. CDR3 bases: TGTGCCAGCAGGGGACCGTTGGGGGGGGCATACAATGAGCAGTTCTTC. Encoded protein: CASRGPLGGAYNEQFF.

The chain carries TRBV28 and TRBJ1-5; D not resolved. Trimming cost V 7 bases and J 2 bases, with 15 bases left between them. Germline CDR1 and CDR2: MDHEN and SYDVKM. The CDR3 extends over 15 amino acids. The CDR3 spells CASTSSSIRNQPQHF. The CDR3 bases are TGTGCCAGCACCTCTTCGAGTATCCGCAATCAGCCCCAGCATTTT.

For this clonotype: Mismatch with germline at one junction end may stem from a read error. The rearrangement links TRBV12-3 or TRBV12-4 to TRBJ2-4; unclear D gene. The DNA matches TRBJ2-7 better at its end, which makes the J call doubtful. The CDR3 totals 14 residues. The CDR3 DNA reads as TGTGCCAGCGGTTTAACCTTCGGGTACTACGAGCAGTACTTC. Protein product: CASGLTFGYYEQYF.